This TCR beta chain was obtained from a study of T cells in Graves' hyperthyroidism and ophthalmopathy. The study, taken as a whole, reports: Among thyroid clonotypes expanded above 0.001, most also appeared in blood. The authors' 13 V-J model separated ophthalmopathy from stable hyperthyroidism.

Disease duration was under 3 months in the ophthalmopathy patients, who also had a Clinical Activity Score of at least 3 and a NOSPECS grade of at least 4. Not enrolled were patients with uncontrolled infection, other autoimmune disease, pregnancy or lactation. In its sample, this clonotype was seen many times. The antigen remains unidentified. Researchers amplified the TCR beta CDR3 regions from RNA transcripts. In the first-round RT-PCR of the TCR CDR3, the HTBI primer set was used. Via MiXCR, TCRdb re-called the multiplex PCR reads, giving one row per CDR3 protein. The repertoire holds 500,000 or so distinct CDR3 sequences, with around 16% as singletons. Germline CDR1 is SGHAT and CDR2 is FQDESV (reference sequence). This CDR3 has 14 amino acids. Trimming left V 5 bases short and J 5 bases short, with 15 bases between.

This chain joins TRBV11-1 and TRBJ2-5, with D possibly being TRBD1 or TRBD2 (5 bases each). The TCR originated in a woman in her twenties or thirties with Graves' ophthalmopathy. The sequencing input was blood. CDR3 sequence reads: CASSTDSGPETQYF. The CDR3 nucleotides read TGTGCCAGCAGCACAGACTCGGGGCCGGAGACCCAGTACTTC.